These 19 T cell receptor beta chains came from one sample sequenced in a study of blood T cell repertoires in COVID-19. Clones were sequenced by immunoSEQ multiplex PCR, and TCRdb holds only the in-frame ones, with some missing. Among about 89,000 clones listed, 80% were seen once. The sequenced sample was peripheral blood. The receptors shown here come from a woman aged 80 or older with acute or convalescent COVID-19.

J is TRBJ2-7 and V is TRBV2; TRBD1 matches 10 bases. The V and J ends lost 10 bases and 5 bases, in that order; junction bases with no gene match: 8. This CDR3 is 13 amino acids long. Germline V gives CDR1 SNHLY, CDR2 FYNNEI. CDR3 DNA: TGTGCCAATACGGGACAGGGGTTCGACGAGCAGTACTTC. Translation gives CANTGQGFDEQYF.

The genes are TRBV7-8 and TRBJ2-5; 7 nucleotides align to TRBD2. Germline-derived CDR1 and CDR2 are SGHVS and FQNEAQ. V lost 11 bases and J lost 0; bases outside the gene matches: 6. This CDR3 comprises 13 residues. CDR3 region: CAVTGGYQETQYF. The CDR3 nucleotides are TGTGCCGTCACCGGGGGGTACCAAGAGACCCAGTACTTC.

V is TRBV18 and J is TRBJ2-3, with TRBD2 matching 7 bases. The V segment lost 2 bases and the J segment 0 bases; nucleotides outside the gene matches: 2. CDR1 KGHSH and CDR2 LQKENI come from the germline V gene. The CDR3 runs 15 residues. Written as DNA, the CDR3 is TGTGCCAGCTCACCAGGAGCGGGAAGCACAGATACGCAGTATTTT. It is translated as CASSPGAGSTDTQYF. The variable domain in full, with the rest retrieved from reference TRBV18 and TRBJ2-3, is NAGVMQNPRHLVRRRGQEARLRCSPMKGHSHVYWYRQLPEEGLKFMVYLQKENIIDESGMPKERFSAEFPKEGPSILRIQQVVRGDSAAYFCASSPGAGSTDTQYFGPGTRLTVL.

V gene TRBV5-8 combines with J gene TRBJ1-2; D remains unclear. V dropped 4 bases and J dropped 8 bases, with 12 bases sitting between them. The germline V gene encodes CDR1 SGHTS and CDR2 YDEGEE. This CDR3 is 12 amino acids long. The DNA for the CDR3 is TGTGCCAGCAGCCTTTGGACTAACGGCTACACCTTC. Amino acids: CASSLWTNGYTF.

This clone was picked up one time. The chain links TRBV19 to TRBJ2-5; no reliable D call. Germline V gives CDR1 LNHDA, CDR2 SQIVND (reference sequence). The V end was cut by 1 base, the J end by 5 bases, with 14 bases between. The CDR3 extends over 15 amino acids. CDR3 DNA sequence: TGTGCCAGTAGTATAGGGTCGTGGCCCGGGGAGACCCAGTACTTC. As protein: CASSIGSWPGETQYF.

The V gene is TRBV11-2, the J gene TRBJ2-3, with 7 bases lining up with TRBD2. With V trimmed by 5 bases and J by 0 bases, 8 bases remained unmatched. The germline V gene encodes CDR1 SGHAT and CDR2 FQNNGV. The CDR3 length is 16 residues. The CDR3 bases are TGTGCCAGCAGCAGTCGGGGCGGGGGAAGCACAGATACGCAGTATTTT. It codes for CASSSRGGGSTDTQYF.

The chain has TRBV9 and TRBJ2-1; 15 bases fit TRBD2. Germline assignment: CDR1 SGDLS and CDR2 YYNGEE. V lost 4 bases to trimming and J lost 5 bases; unmatched junction nucleotides: 13. The CDR3 contains 19 residues. CDR3 amino acids: CASSPPGLAGGRANNEQFF. DNA for the CDR3: TGTGCCAGCAGCCCCCCGGGACTAGCGGGGGGCCGGGCGAACAATGAGCAGTTCTTC.

This rearrangement joins TRBV21-1 to TRBJ1-1; the table assigns TRBD1, which was not confirmed against the DNA. TRBV21-1 is marked as a pseudogene. The CDR3 totals 16 residues. Here the CDR3 reads CASSKASDREHTEAFF. The CDR3 DNA follows: TGTGCCAGCAGCAAAGCGTCGGACAGGGAGCATACTGAAGCTTTCTTT.

The chain joins TRBV3-1 (or the pseudogene TRBV3-2) to TRBJ1-1; 9 positions match TRBD1. The trim removed 5 bases at V and 9 bases at J, leaving 4 bases unmatched. This CDR3 has 12 amino acids. From germline, CDR1 is LGHDT and CDR2 YNNKEL (reference sequence). DNA of the CDR3: TGTGCCAGCAGCTCACAGGGGGCAAAAGCTTTCTTT. It yields the protein CASSSQGAKAFF.

This clone is a singleton in its sample. The chain employs TRBV5-1 and TRBJ2-1; 7 bases align to TRBD1. CDR1 is SGHRS, CDR2 YFSETQ, per germline. This CDR3 contains 14 residues. V lost 7 bases and J lost 4; bases outside the gene matches: 8. The CDR3 coding sequence is TGCGCCAGCGGCCGGGACAGCCCATACAATGAGCAGTTCTTC. Translated: CASGRDSPYNEQFF.

The chain uses TRBV29-1 and TRBJ2-5; TRBD1 matches 9 bases. This CDR3 contains 14 residues. Trimming at V came to 4 bases and at J to 5 bases, leaving 8 bases not matched to a gene. Germline V gene sequence: CDR1 SQVTM, CDR2 ANQGSEA. The CDR3 DNA is TGCAGCGTTGGGGATTGGACAGGGGACGAGACCCAGTACTTC. Its translation: CSVGDWTGDETQYF.

V usage is TRBV9 and J usage is TRBJ2-5; D unresolved. CDR3 length equals 16 residues. Germline V CDR1 and CDR2: SGDLS, YYNGEE. Trimming took 0 bases from V and 5 from J, leaving 17 bases between them. CDR3 amino acids: CASSVGNVARSETQYF. In DNA, the CDR3 is TGTGCCAGCAGCGTAGGTAACGTAGCCAGAAGTGAGACCCAGTACTTC.

V gene TRBV6-5 combines with J gene TRBJ1-2; tentative D call: TRBD1 (6 bases). Trimming pared 6 bases from V and 7 bases from J, leaving 12 bases between. CDR3 size: 12 residues. Germline V gene data show CDR1 as MNHEY and CDR2 as SVGAGI. CDR3 sequence reads: CASRFRGSGYTF. The CDR3 DNA is TGTGCCAGCAGGTTCAGGGGTAGTGGCTACACCTTC.

The CDR3 region is CASSSAGGVNEQFF. DNA for the CDR3: TGTGCCAGCAGTTCGGCGGGGGGTGTCAATGAGCAGTTCTTC. This chain links TRBV6-2 or TRBV6-3 with TRBJ2-1, with TRBD2 matching 8 bases. This CDR3 has 14 amino acids. Trimming at V came to 4 bases and at J to 6 bases, leaving 5 bases not matched to a gene. Germline V gene lookup returns CDR1 MNHEY and CDR2 SVGEGT.

The chain recombines TRBV5-4 with TRBJ2-5, with 12 nucleotides matching TRBD2. CDR1 and CDR2 from the germline V gene are SGHNT and YYREEE (reference sequence). The CDR3 has 15 residues. Losses at the gene ends were 4 bases for V and 2 bases for J; bases not matched to a gene: 3. CDR3 sequence: CASSPGLAGQETQYF. The CDR3 DNA sequence: TGTGCCAGCAGCCCAGGACTAGCGGGACAAGAGACCCAGTACTTC.

CDR3 DNA sequence: TGTGCCAGCAGCTCCCCAGGGTACACTGAAGCTTTCTTT. It specifies CASSSPGYTEAFF. The rearrangement links TRBV7-2 to TRBJ1-1; perhaps TRBD1 as D (5 bases). CDR3 length: 13 amino acids. CDR1 and CDR2 (germline): SGHTA, FQGNSA. The V end lost 4 bases, the J end lost 3 bases, and 9 bases lay between the germline ends.

This sequence joins TRBV5-4 and TRBJ2-1, with TRBD2 matching over 9 bases. Per germline, CDR1 SGHNT and CDR2 YYREEE (reference sequence). The CDR3 contains 16 residues. Germline trimming cut 3 bases from V and 7 bases from J; bases unmatched to any gene: 11. The DNA for the CDR3 is TGTGCCAGCAGCTCTGCGGCGGGAGGGCCGCGGAATGAGCAGTTCTTC. Protein sequence: CASSSAAGGPRNEQFF.

The chain uses TRBV9 and TRBJ2-1; TRBD2 matches at 7 bases. Losses at the gene ends were 7 bases for V and 9 bases for J; bases not matched to a gene: 10. Per the germline V gene, CDR1 is SGDLS and CDR2 is YYNGEE. This CDR3 is built from 13 residues. CDR3 in DNA: TGTGCCAGCGAACGGACTAGATTCACTGAGCAGTTCTTC. Translated, it gives CASERTRFTEQFF. The complete variable domain, with remaining parts taken from reference TRBV9 and TRBJ2-1, reads DSGVTQTPKHLITATGQRVTLRCSPRSGDLSVYWYQQSLDQGLQFLIQYYNGEERAKGNILERFSAQQFPDLHSELNLSSLELGDSALYFCASERTRFTEQFFGPGTRLTVL.

The rearrangement joins TRBV5-1 to TRBJ2-1; maybe TRBD1 (6 bases). The germline V gene has CDR1 SGHRS and CDR2 YFSETQ. Trimming took 0 bases from V and 4 from J, leaving 8 bases between them. The CDR3 has 14 residues. This CDR3 is CASSLDREYNEQFF. DNA for the CDR3: TGCGCCAGCAGCTTGGACAGGGAGTACAATGAGCAGTTCTTC.